This T cell receptor (beta chain) appears in the sequencing data of a study of identical twins. Study-level points and caveats: Cord blood beta clonotypes present at high abundance carried fewer insertions; no such pattern appeared in memory repertoires.

Details on this clonotype: Antigen: not known.

TCRdb reprocessed the 5' RACE reads with MiXCR, giving one entry per CDR3 protein. The top ten hold 13% of the sample, which has about 720,000 distinct CDR3 sequences, roughly 18% seen once. CDR3 size: 15 residues. After removal of 4 bases from V and 4 bases from J, the junction contained 6 bases not matched to a gene. Per the germline V gene, CDR1 is MNHNS and CDR2 is SASEGT. This same sample was also part of a study on T cells expressing NK-cell markers. In that study: Dominant NKG2C+ clonotypes in roughly 6 donors made up roughly 1.0-7.0% of CD8+ T cells.

The sequencing sample was made of PBMCs. This TCR was sampled from a woman aged 18-29 years in good health. This sequence joins TRBV6-1 and TRBJ2-7, with 11 nucleotides matching TRBD1. The CDR3 coding sequence is TGTGCCAGCAGTGTTAGGGACAGGGGGAATTACGAGCAGTACTTC. Protein product: CASSVRDRGNYEQYF.